This entry lists 25 T cell receptor beta chains sequenced from one sample in a study of blood T cells in healthy people across ages. Alongside a J-beta primer mix, a sample-barcoded 5' primer served in a second PCR lasting roughly 6 to 11 cycles. MiXCR was run by TCRdb on the 5' RACE reads, yielding one entry per CDR3 protein. The sample records approximately 830,000 distinct CDR3 sequences, under 80% being singletons. The source material was blood. These receptors all come from a man aged 25 to 40 in good health.

This chain connects TRBV20-1 to TRBJ1-5; D is undetermined. The CDR3 is 15 residues long. The germline V gene encodes CDR1 DFQATT and CDR2 SNEGSKA (reference sequence). Trimming stripped 2 bases from V and 0 bases from J, with 11 bases between. CDR3 in DNA: TGCAGTGCTAGAATCGGGAGGCCTAGCAATCAGCCCCAGCATTTT. Translated: CSARIGRPSNQPQHF.

This clonotype was detected once. The chain links TRBV2 to TRBJ1-5; D unclear. The CDR3 runs 14 residues. The ends were cut back, 8 bases at V and 2 bases at J, with 13 bases in the middle. In germline, CDR1 is SNHLY, CDR2 FYNNEI. The CDR3 here is CASGGSVGNQPQHF. In DNA, the CDR3 is TGTGCCAGCGGAGGCAGCGTCGGCAATCAGCCCCAGCATTTT.

The rearrangement joins TRBV3-1 to TRBJ2-4, with D possibly being TRBD2 (6 bases). The J call may be wrong; the DNA end is better matched by TRBJ2-7. The CDR3 length is 15 residues. CDR1 and CDR2 from the germline V gene are LGHDT and YNNKEL (reference sequence). The CDR3 reads CASSTRWDFTYEQYF. The CDR3 DNA is TGTGCCAGCAGCACAAGATGGGACTTCACCTACGAGCAGTACTTC.

As to this clonotype: At one of its ends the junction is not consistent with the germline gene, which may arise from a read error. J is TRBJ1-2 and V is TRBV12-3 or TRBV12-4; TRBD1 is a possible D gene (5 bases). CDR3 length: 13 residues. For the CDR3, the DNA is TGTGCCAGCAGGGGGCAGGCCCGATATGGCCACACCTTC. This translates into CASRGQARYGHTF.

The CDR3 DNA is TGCGCCAGCAGCTTGGACTCAGAACGTTCACCCCTCCACTTT. This gives the protein CASSLDSERSPLHF. The rearrangement uses TRBV5-1 and TRBJ1-6; D is ambiguous. Trimming left V 0 bases short and J 9 bases short, with 10 bases between. The germline V gene encodes CDR1 SGHRS and CDR2 YFSETQ. CDR3 size: 14 residues.

V usage is TRBV7-8 and J usage is TRBJ2-4; tentatively, D is TRBD2 (5 bases). The J call may be wrong; the DNA end is better matched by TRBJ2-7. Looked up from germline, CDR1 is SGHVS and CDR2 is FQNEAQ. The CDR3 is 12 residues long. CDR3 nucleotide sequence: TGTGCCAGCAGCTTAATGCTAGCCGAGCAGTACTTC. The encoded protein is CASSLMLAEQYF.

This clonotype was found a few times. The rearrangement joins TRBV30 to TRBJ1-2; TRBD1 matches at 7 bases. Germline V gene data show CDR1 as GTSNPN and CDR2 as SVGIG (reference sequence). The CDR3 is 13 residues long. J gave up 4 bases and V 3 bases, and 5 bases lay outside the gene matches. CDR3 bases: TGTGCCTGGAGGGGGACAGTACGCTATGGCTACACCTTC. Residues: CAWRGTVRYGYTF. Filled out from reference TRBV30 and TRBJ1-2, the complete variable domain reads SQTIHQWPATLVQPVGSPLSLECTVEGTSNPNLYWYRQAAGRGLQLLFYSVGIGQISSEVPQNLSASRPQDRQFILSSKKLLLSDSGFYLCAWRGTVRYGYTFGSGTRLTVV.

The chain couples TRBV3-1 to TRBJ2-7, with TRBD1 identical over 7 bases. Germline CDR1 is LGHDT and CDR2 is YNNKEL (reference sequence). This CDR3 has 14 amino acids. Losses at the gene ends were 3 bases for V and 6 bases for J; bases not matched to a gene: 8. Written as DNA, the CDR3 is TGTGCCAGCAGCCACGTGACAGGGAGCCGCGAGCAGTACTTC. Protein sequence: CASSHVTGSREQYF.

This chain joins TRBV4-3 and TRBJ1-1, with D maybe TRBD1 (5 bases). This CDR3 is 15 amino acids long. CDR1 is LGHNA and CDR2 is YSLEER in the germline V gene. V lost 0 bases and J lost 1, with 9 bases in between. CDR3 in amino acids: CASSQDSQGNTEAFF. The CDR3 DNA reads as TGCGCCAGCAGCCAAGATTCCCAGGGGAACACTGAAGCTTTCTTT.

This clonotype was detected a few times. The chain is built from TRBV29-1 and TRBJ2-4, with 10 bases matching TRBD1. The germline V gene has CDR1 SQVTM and CDR2 ANQGSEA. The junction had 19 bases not matched to a gene; V was cut back by 7 bases and J by 13 bases. The CDR3 has 15 amino acids. The CDR3 loop is CSAGTRDRGLREQYF. The CDR3 DNA reads as TGCAGCGCCGGTACCCGGGACAGGGGATTACGAGAGCAGTACTTC.

The chain couples TRBV4-1 to TRBJ1-1; possibly TRBD1 for D (6 bases). Germline V gene data show CDR1 as MGHRA and CDR2 as YSYEKL. There are 16 residues in the CDR3. The V gene lost 0 bases and the J gene lost 7 bases, with 18 bases spanning the gap. CDR3 DNA sequence: TGCGCCAGCAGCCAAGATCAGAACAGGGTCTACGTTGAAGCTTTCTTT. Translating gives CASSQDQNRVYVEAFF.

J is TRBJ1-5 and V is TRBV18; D remains unclear. V was shortened by 6 bases and J by 0 bases, with 6 bases between the two germline ends. The CDR3 contains 13 residues. The germline V gene has CDR1 KGHSH and CDR2 LQKENI. CDR3 loop: CASSQNSNQPQHF. CDR3 coding DNA: TGTGCCAGCTCTCAAAATAGCAATCAGCCCCAGCATTTT.

The rearrangement links TRBV9 to TRBJ2-5, with TRBD2 matching 9 bases. The DNA end lines up better with TRBJ2-1; the J call may be wrong. The CDR3 covers 19 residues. CDR1 and CDR2 (germline): SGDLS, YYNGEE. The CDR3, as DNA: TGTGCCAGCAGCGTAGGACTAGCGGTTTACTTAACACAACAAGAGACCCAGTTCTTC. As protein: CASSVGLAVYLTQQETQFF.

Worth noting for this clonotype: One end of the junction varies from germline; a read error may be responsible. The CDR3 here is CASSQGSSPKETQYF. DNA for the CDR3: TGTGCTAGCAGCCAGGGCTCATCCCCCAAAGAGACCCAGTACTTC. The chain combines TRBV7-7 with TRBJ2-5; D is possibly TRBD1 (5 bases). This CDR3 spans 15 amino acids. Per the germline V gene, CDR1 is SSHAT and CDR2 is FNYEAQ (reference sequence).

This clonotype was counted between two and nine times. The rearrangement uses TRBV6-2 or TRBV6-3 and TRBJ2-1, with D perhaps TRBD2 (5 bases). Germline V CDR1 and CDR2: MNHEY, SVGEGT. This CDR3 region has 15 residues. The CDR3 reads CTSRADRYSSNEQFF. CDR3 sequence (DNA): TGTACCTCGCGGGCAGACCGGTATTCCAGCAATGAGCAGTTCTTC.

The chain employs TRBV29-1 and TRBJ1-2, with TRBD1 identical over 10 bases. The CDR3 length is 14 residues. With V trimmed by 0 bases and J by 3 bases, 1 base remained unmatched. Germline V gene data show CDR1 as SQVTM and CDR2 as ANQGSEA. The CDR3 bases are TGCAGCGTTGAAGAGGGGACAGGGGACTATGGCTACACCTTC. This codes for CSVEEGTGDYGYTF.

The chain carries TRBV29-1 and TRBJ2-7; D possibly corresponds to TRBD1 (6 bases). V lost 4 bases and J lost 2, with 12 bases in between. From germline, CDR1 is SQVTM and CDR2 ANQGSEA. This CDR3 is 13 amino acids long. The CDR3 nucleotides are TGCAGCGTTGCTGTGGACAGCCCCTACGAGCAGTACTTC. Translated, it gives CSVAVDSPYEQYF.

This rearrangement joins TRBV5-1 to TRBJ2-7, with D tentatively TRBD2 (5 bases). This CDR3 has 14 amino acids. Per germline, CDR1 SGHRS and CDR2 YFSETQ. With 0 bases removed from V and 4 bases from J, the gap between germline ends came to 11 bases. The CDR3 nucleotides read TGCGCCAGCAGCTTGGATCTAGGGAGATACGAGCAGTACTTC. This encodes CASSLDLGRYEQYF.

The chain links TRBV20-1 to TRBJ2-1; 8 bases map to TRBD2. This CDR3 has 14 residues. Germline CDR1 reads DFQATT; CDR2 reads SNEGSKA (reference sequence). Losses at the gene ends were 5 bases for V and 2 bases for J; bases not matched to a gene: 5. In nucleotides, the CDR3 is TGCAGTGCTGTGACGGGACTAGCCTACAATGAGCAGTTCTTC. Its translation: CSAVTGLAYNEQFF.

V is TRBV20-1 and J is TRBJ1-5, with a weak D call TRBD1 (6 bases). CDR3 length: 14 amino acids. Germline V gene sequence: CDR1 DFQATT, CDR2 SNEGSKA (reference sequence). Between the trimmed V and J ends, which lost 0 bases and 2 bases, there was a span of 8 bases. The chain's CDR3 is CSAREGGGNQPQHF. CDR3 nucleotide sequence: TGCAGTGCTAGAGAAGGGGGAGGCAATCAGCCCCAGCATTTT.

The V and J genes are TRBV6-5 and TRBJ2-7; weak D call: TRBD2 (5 bases). The V end lost 2 bases, the J end lost 0 bases, and 14 bases lay between the germline ends. The CDR3 is made up of 16 amino acids. Germline CDR1 and CDR2: MNHEY and SVGAGI. The CDR3 nucleotides are TGTGCCAGCAGTTACCAAAACGGGATTAGCTCCTACGAGCAGTACTTC. Translation: CASSYQNGISSYEQYF.

This chain connects TRBV7-2 to TRBJ1-2; D gene uncertain. Germline assignment: CDR1 SGHTA and CDR2 FQGNSA. CDR3 size: 16 residues. V shed 2 bases and J shed 5 bases, with 18 bases lying between them. CDR3 nucleotides: TGTGCCAGCAGCTTACTAGGGTATGCAGACGGGTATGGCTACACCTTC. This translates into CASSLLGYADGYGYTF. The full variable domain, with the rest looked up from reference TRBV7-2 and TRBJ1-2, is GAGVSQSPSNKVTEKGKDVELRCDPISGHTALYWYRQSLGQGLEFLIYFQGNSAPDKSGLPSDRFSAERTGGSVSTLTIQRTQQEDSAVYLCASSLLGYADGYGYTFGSGTRLTVV.

J is TRBJ1-6 and V is TRBV4-3; D gene ambiguous. This CDR3 spans 19 amino acids. V gave up 0 bases and J gave up 3 bases, with 18 bases separating them. Germline assignment: CDR1 LGHNA and CDR2 YSLEER. The CDR3 nucleotides are TGCGCCAGCAGCCAAGATACCCAATCCCTCCGGGGCTATAATTCACCCCTCCACTTT. It translates to CASSQDTQSLRGYNSPLHF.

This clonotype came up a few times. The chain has TRBV7-9 and TRBJ2-6; 8 bases map to TRBD1. CDR3 length: 17 residues. With 6 bases clipped from V and 0 bases from J, the junction kept 7 bases outside the gene matches. Germline CDR1 SEHNR, CDR2 FQNEAQ (reference sequence). In nucleotides, the CDR3 is TGTGCCAGCAGTCGGGGGACAGGTTCCTCTGGGGCCAACGTCCTGACTTTC. Amino acids: CASSRGTGSSGANVLTF.

The genes are TRBV7-2 and TRBJ1-1; 8 bases match TRBD1. The germline CDR1 and CDR2 sequences are SGHTA and FQGNSA. The CDR3 length is 14 residues. Unmatched junction bases numbered 10, after V lost 8 bases and J lost 5 bases. Here the CDR3 DNA reads TGTGCCAGCTCAAGACAGGGGACGGGGACTGAAGCTTTCTTT. It is translated as CASSRQGTGTEAFF.